This T cell receptor (beta chain) was sequenced during a study of CD8+ T cells in alopecia areata. The sample's treatment: oral pan-JAK inhibitor, 5-10 mg twice daily. cDNA serving as the sequencing template came from extracted, reverse transcribed RNA. TCRdb's table, derived via immunoSEQ multiplex PCR, lists solely in-frame clones and lacks some. The sample lists about 76,000 clones, roughly 70% occurring once. The specimen comprised CD8+ T cells sorted from blood, sampled at week 24, from a patient treated with tofacitinib. This receptor was obtained from a human donor with alopecia areata.

The DNA of the CDR3 is TGTGCCGCCGGCCAGGAGCTCACCGGGGAGCTGTTTTTT. Translated, it gives CAAGQELTGELFF. The rearrangement uses TRBV9 and TRBJ2-2; D is uncertain. CDR1 and CDR2 (germline): SGDLS, YYNGEE. The CDR3 runs to 13 residues. The V and J ends lost 10 bases and 4 bases respectively, with 14 bases between them.